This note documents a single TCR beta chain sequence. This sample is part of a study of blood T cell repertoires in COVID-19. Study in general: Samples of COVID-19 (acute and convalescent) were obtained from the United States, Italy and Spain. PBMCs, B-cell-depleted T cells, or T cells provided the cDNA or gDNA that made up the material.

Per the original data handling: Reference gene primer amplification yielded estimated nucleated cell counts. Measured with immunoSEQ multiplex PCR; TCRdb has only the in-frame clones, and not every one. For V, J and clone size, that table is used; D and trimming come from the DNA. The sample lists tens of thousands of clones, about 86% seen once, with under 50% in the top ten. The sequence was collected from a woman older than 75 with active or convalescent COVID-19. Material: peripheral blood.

Written as DNA, the CDR3 is TGTGCCAGCAGCTTATGGCGGGACCCCGTCTCCTACAATGAGCAGTTCTTC. Protein sequence: CASSLWRDPVSYNEQFF. The V gene is TRBV7-8, the J gene TRBJ2-1; TRBD2 is a possible D gene (6 bases). The V end was cut by 2 bases, the J end by 0 bases, with 14 bases between. The CDR3 contains 17 residues. Germline values: CDR1 SGHVS, CDR2 FQNEAQ.